This section outlines one TCR beta chain sequence together with its context. This clone was counted ten times or more. No antigen is known for it. Base qualities are not provided; no much larger clone lies one nucleotide away. The data belong to a study of T cells after posttransplantation cyclophosphamide (dated by TCRdb to the mid-2010s). At the level of the whole study: Using TRB sequencing, the study followed how the T cell repertoire rebuilt after myeloablative bone marrow transplantation with posttransplantation cyclophosphamide given as GVHD prophylaxis. Antigen receptor sequencing covered samples from a few dozen PTCy-treated patients and 16 of their related bone marrow donors. TRB sequencing was performed on blood from all 35 or so PTCy patients with 1-year posttransplant specimens. TRB sequencing was also done on up to about 3 additional blood samples from 2 to 5.2 years after transplant in 3 patients, and on pretransplant blood from a handful of patients. Because TRA and TRB clonality were tightly correlated in fewer than ten samples, subsequent TCR analyses were focused on TRB only. Public TRB sequences were compared against a database of over 3,000 sequences linked to responses to pathogens, tumor antigens, self-antigens and alloantigens. Study-level results and caveats: Across over 40 patients, TRB clonality was highly associated with recipient CMV seropositivity and CMV reactivation, and diversity in PTCy patients was similar to diversity in CNI/methotrexate controls. The TRB repertoires of T cells infiltrating skin or the GI tract showed only limited overlap with the TRB repertoires found in blood. Donor-recipient similarity was low at 1-2 months but increased during the first year, and donor CD8+ memory clones often dominated later blood repertoires.

Deletion took 2 bases off V and 9 bases off J, with a span of 14 bases between the germline ends. CDR3 length: 14 amino acids, cysteine to phenylalanine. The kept DNA is CDR3 alone, 42 bases in frame from the first base. From a lookup of the germline V gene, CDR1 and CDR2 are SGHTA and FQGTGA. Genomic DNA was used for TRB sequencing, which was performed with the immunoSEQ assay at survey resolution or with the hsTCRB kit. From the authors' description of their analysis: The immunoSEQ software was used for initial read processing, and the LymphoSeq R package was used for repertoire analyses. Clonality was computed as 1 minus normalized Shannon entropy; Gini coefficient was also calculated for each TRB dataset. To infer phenotypes in unsorted samples, TRB sequences from sorted subsets of the recipient or donor were mapped onto unsorted samples from the same recipient. This is the immuneACCESS table as TCRdb keeps it, with only in-frame sequences that have V and J called. A part of the clones is gone; compared with another copy, unresolved V genes explain less than half, and the rest is unexplained. V, J and clone size derive from that table, while D and trimming were established from the DNA sequence. The table notes 15,000 to 20,000 clones here, none of them singletons. Of the sample, about 0.51% is held by the ten largest clones.

The sample's treatment or condition label is to be understood as: high-dose cyclophosphamide on days +3 and +4 as single-agent GVHD prophylaxis. PTCy patients received busulfan and fludarabine conditioning, a related or unrelated marrow graft, and cyclophosphamide on days +3 and +4. The PTCy-treated patients were enrolled in a prospective multi-institutional clinical trial. Mononuclear cells from peripheral blood and bone marrow were separated by Ficoll-Hypaque density centrifugation and then cryopreserved. The sample consisted of PBMCs, taken after allogeneic stem cell transplant with posttransplant cyclophosphamide. This receptor was identified in a female patient younger than 45 who received an allogeneic stem cell transplant from a related donor, was CMV-positive, and had no GVHD. After a transplant, some T cells may be of graft donor origin. The chain couples TRBV7-3 to TRBJ2-1, and possibly TRBD2, on 5 matching bases. The bases are TGTGCCAGCAGCTTAGGCGGGCTAGGGAGTGAGCAGTTCTTC. Its translation reads: CASSLGGLGSEQFF.